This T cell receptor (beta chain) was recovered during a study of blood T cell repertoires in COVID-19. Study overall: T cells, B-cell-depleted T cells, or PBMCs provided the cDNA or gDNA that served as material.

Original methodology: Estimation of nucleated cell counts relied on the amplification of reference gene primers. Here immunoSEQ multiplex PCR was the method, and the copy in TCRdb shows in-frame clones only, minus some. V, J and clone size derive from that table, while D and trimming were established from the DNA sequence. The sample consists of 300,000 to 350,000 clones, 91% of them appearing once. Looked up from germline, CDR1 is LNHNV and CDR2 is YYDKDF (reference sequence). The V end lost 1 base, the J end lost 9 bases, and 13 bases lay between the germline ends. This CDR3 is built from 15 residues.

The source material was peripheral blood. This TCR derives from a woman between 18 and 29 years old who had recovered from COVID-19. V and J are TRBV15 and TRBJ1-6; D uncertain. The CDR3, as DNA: TGTGCCACCAGCAGAGCTAAAGGGAGTGCTTCACCCCTCCACTTT. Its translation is CATSRAKGSASPLHF.